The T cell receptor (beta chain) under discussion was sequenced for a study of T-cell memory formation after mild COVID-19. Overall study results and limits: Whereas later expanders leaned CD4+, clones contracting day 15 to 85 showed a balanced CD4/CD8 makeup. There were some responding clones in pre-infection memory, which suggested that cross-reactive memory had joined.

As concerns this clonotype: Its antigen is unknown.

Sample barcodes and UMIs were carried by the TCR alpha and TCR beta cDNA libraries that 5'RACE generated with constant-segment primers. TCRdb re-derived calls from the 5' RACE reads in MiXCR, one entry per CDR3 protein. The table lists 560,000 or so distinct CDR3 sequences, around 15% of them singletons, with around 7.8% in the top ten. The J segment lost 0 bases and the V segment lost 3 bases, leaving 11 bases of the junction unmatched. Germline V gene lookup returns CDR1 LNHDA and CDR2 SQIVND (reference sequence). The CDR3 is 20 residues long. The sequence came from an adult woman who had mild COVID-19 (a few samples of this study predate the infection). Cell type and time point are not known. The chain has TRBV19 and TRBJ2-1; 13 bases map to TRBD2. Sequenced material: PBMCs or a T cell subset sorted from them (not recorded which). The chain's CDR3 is CASSMGSGTSGMASYNEQFF. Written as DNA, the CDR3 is TGTGCCAGTAGTATGGGTTCCGGGACTAGCGGGATGGCCTCCTACAATGAGCAGTTCTTC.